A single sample is the source of the 19 T cell receptor beta chains below, sequenced in a study of neoadjuvant anti-PD-1 for oral cavity cancer. Measured with immunoSEQ multiplex PCR; TCRdb has only the in-frame clones, and not every one. The sample shows over 12,000 clones, roughly 74% of them seen only once. The sequences come from PBMCs, collected before nivolumab (anti-PD-1) treatment. These receptors were obtained from a person aged 40 to 85 with oral cavity squamous cell carcinoma.

The rearrangement links TRBV4-1 to TRBJ2-4, with 8 bases aligning to TRBD2. V was pared by 1 base and J by 0 bases, with 5 bases of the junction left unmatched. Germline-derived CDR1 and CDR2 are MGHRA and YSYEKL. CDR3 length equals 17 residues. The CDR3 loop is CASSQVLAGLAKNIQYF. CDR3 coding DNA: TGCGCCAGCAGCCAAGTCCTAGCGGGTCTAGCCAAAAACATTCAGTACTTC.

This clone was seen once. The V and J genes are TRBV19 and TRBJ2-7; TRBD2 agrees at 11 bases. The CDR3 is 15 amino acids. Trimming removed 2 bases from V and 1 base from J; junction bases left unmatched: 1. From germline, CDR1 is LNHDA and CDR2 SQIVND (reference sequence). This CDR3 reads CASSILAGGSYEQYF. The CDR3 DNA sequence: TGTGCCAGTAGTATACTAGCGGGAGGATCCTACGAGCAGTACTTC.

The DNA of the CDR3 is TGCGCCAGCAGCGAACCGGACAGGGTAGGGGAGACCCAGTACTTC. Its protein product is CASSEPDRVGETQYF. The chain is built from TRBV4-1 and TRBJ2-5; 8 nucleotides align to TRBD1. Germline V CDR1 and CDR2: MGHRA, YSYEKL. Losses at the gene ends were 5 bases for V and 5 bases for J; bases not matched to a gene: 10. The CDR3 length is 15 residues.

The rearrangement uses TRBV4-1 and TRBJ2-7; D call uncertain. The CDR3 consists of 14 residues. V lost 4 bases and J 3 bases, leaving 13 bases between the germline ends. Per germline, CDR1 MGHRA and CDR2 YSYEKL. The CDR3 protein is CASSLDGELYEQYF. The CDR3 nucleotides read TGCGCCAGCAGCCTGGACGGAGAACTCTACGAGCAGTACTTC.

V and J are TRBV15 and TRBJ1-3; D is undetermined. V lost 5 bases and J 4 bases, leaving 6 bases between the germline ends. The CDR3 totals 12 residues. Per the germline V gene, CDR1 is LNHNV and CDR2 is YYDKDF (reference sequence). The CDR3 protein is CATSAAGNTIYF. CDR3 coding DNA: TGTGCCACCAGCGCGGCCGGAAACACCATATATTTT.

This chain joins TRBV16 and TRBJ1-1; TRBD1 is a possible D gene (5 bases). The CDR3 length is 14 residues. V lost 0 bases and J 8 bases, leaving 13 bases between the germline ends. The germline V gene encodes CDR1 KGHSY and CDR2 FQNENV. CDR3 sequence: CASSQSPGATEAFF. The CDR3, as DNA: TGTGCCAGCAGCCAATCGCCCGGGGCCACAGAAGCTTTCTTT.

V usage is TRBV7-6 and J usage is TRBJ1-2, with 8 bases identical to TRBD1. Looked up from germline, CDR1 is SGHVS and CDR2 is FNYEAQ. The CDR3 length is 13 residues. Germline trimming cut 5 bases from V and 7 bases from J; bases unmatched to any gene: 6. The CDR3 DNA reads as TGTGCCAGCAGCCTCACAGGGGGAGGTGGCTACACCTTC. This sequence encodes CASSLTGGGGYTF.

This chain connects TRBV29-1 to TRBJ2-2, with D possibly being TRBD1 or TRBD2 (6 bases each). Trimming cost V 2 bases and J 5 bases, with 9 bases left between them. Germline V gene data show CDR1 as SQVTM and CDR2 as ANQGSEA. The CDR3 runs 13 residues. The CDR3 protein is CSVEQGRTGELFF. CDR3 in DNA: TGCAGCGTTGAACAGGGGAGGACCGGGGAGCTGTTTTTT.

The J gene is TRBJ1-1, the V gene TRBV7-2; TRBD1 is a possible D gene (5 bases). The V gene's germline CDR1 is SGHTA and CDR2 FQGNSA. The CDR3 consists of 15 residues. Trimming removed 5 bases from V and 1 base from J, with 14 bases in between. The CDR3 nucleotides read TGTGCCAGCAGCGATTCAGGGAGGGGGAACACTGAAGCTTTCTTT. Translation gives CASSDSGRGNTEAFF.

The chain couples TRBV4-2 to TRBJ1-2, with D possibly being TRBD1 (5 bases). The CDR3 sequence is 14 residues long. Germline CDR1 is LGHNA and CDR2 is YNFKEQ. The germline V and J ends were trimmed by 0 bases and 6 bases, with 11 bases remaining between them. CDR3 nucleotides: TGTGCCAGCAGCCAAGACCCCAGGGATGATGGCTACACCTTC. Its protein is CASSQDPRDDGYTF.

The gene calls are TRBV11-2 and TRBJ2-1, with D possibly being TRBD2 (6 bases). CDR3 length equals 16 residues. V lost 1 base to trimming and J lost 4 bases, with 14 bases between them. Germline V gives CDR1 SGHAT, CDR2 FQNNGV. This CDR3 is CASSLGWRGRYNEQFF. In nucleotides, the CDR3 is TGTGCCAGCAGCTTAGGATGGCGGGGCCGGTACAATGAGCAGTTCTTC.

This clone was observed a handful of times. The V and J genes are TRBV27 and TRBJ1-5; no definite D call. Germline values: CDR1 MNHEY, CDR2 SMNVEV (reference sequence). The ends were cut back, 4 bases at V and 3 bases at J, with 10 bases in the middle. The CDR3 covers 14 residues. DNA of the CDR3: TGTGCCAGCAGTTCTCAGGAGGACAATCAGCCCCAGCATTTT. Its translation is CASSSQEDNQPQHF.

This clone appeared a few times. The J gene is TRBJ1-1, the V gene TRBV2, with D tentatively TRBD1 (6 bases). V lost 8 bases to trimming and J lost 4 bases, with 14 bases between them. Germline loops: CDR1 SNHLY, CDR2 FYNNEI. The CDR3 loop spans 13 amino acids. CDR3 sequence reads: CASAGPGATEAFF. CDR3 DNA sequence: TGTGCCAGCGCAGGACCGGGGGCCACTGAAGCTTTCTTT.

This clone was seen a few times. The chain couples TRBV6-1 to TRBJ2-7; tentatively, D is TRBD1 (5 bases). Germline CDR1 and CDR2: MNHNS and SASEGT. The CDR3 length is 13 residues. Between the trimmed V and J ends, which lost 4 bases and 2 bases, there was a span of 9 bases. CDR3 residues: CASSVDITYEQYF. CDR3 in DNA: TGTGCCAGCAGTGTGGACATTACCTACGAGCAGTACTTC.

The gene calls are TRBV19 and TRBJ2-3, with 7 bases lining up with TRBD1. Germline-derived CDR1 and CDR2 are LNHDA and SQIVND (reference sequence). V lost 10 bases and J lost 1; bases outside the gene matches: 5. CDR3 length equals 13 residues. The CDR3 DNA reads TGTGCCACACAGGGGTCGGGCACAGATACGCAGTATTTT. As protein: CATQGSGTDTQYF.

The rearrangement uses TRBV2 and TRBJ2-5; 8 bases fit TRBD1. Trimming cost V 1 base and J 5 bases; bases outside gene matches: 6. CDR1 SNHLY and CDR2 FYNNEI come from the germline V gene. CDR3 length: 15 residues. DNA of the CDR3: TGTGCCAGCAGTGAAGGGGGACAGGCCCAGGAGACCCAGTACTTC. As protein: CASSEGGQAQETQYF.

This chain connects TRBV7-8 to TRBJ2-2, with TRBD2 matching 7 bases. Losses at the gene ends were 7 bases for V and 3 bases for J; bases not matched to a gene: 8. There are 15 residues in the CDR3. Germline V lookup: CDR1 SGHVS, CDR2 FQNEAQ. CDR3 sequence (DNA): TGTGCCAGCACCTGGAAGCGGGACCACACCGGGGAGCTGTTTTTT. Its protein is CASTWKRDHTGELFF.

The genes are TRBV7-9 and TRBJ1-1; weak D call: TRBD1 (6 bases). Per germline, CDR1 SEHNR and CDR2 FQNEAQ (reference sequence). CDR3 length: 15 residues. The V end lost 2 bases, the J end lost 5 bases, and 15 bases lay between the germline ends. The CDR3 bases are TGTGCCAGCAGCTTACTTCCGGGGGCGCGGACTGAAGCTTTCTTT. Protein sequence: CASSLLPGARTEAFF.

This clone was observed a single time. This chain uses TRBV28 with TRBJ2-7, with 11 bases aligning to TRBD2. CDR1 and CDR2 (germline): MDHEN, SYDVKM. The CDR3 runs 15 residues. V dropped 2 bases and J dropped 3; count of bases not matched to a gene: 3. CDR3 sequence (DNA): TGTGCCAGCAGTTTACTAGCGGGAGGTTTCTACGAGCAGTACTTC. It encodes CASSLLAGGFYEQYF.